This TCR beta chain was sequenced for a study of cytomegalovirus exposure and HLA in healthy donors. Profiled with immunoSEQ multiplex PCR; TCRdb holds only in-frame clones, not every one. The table has around 56,000 clones, just over 90% seen once. Trimming shortened V by 3 bases and J by 5 bases, and 13 bases separated the two germline ends. The CDR3 length is 15 residues. CDR1 and CDR2 (germline): SNHLY, FYNNEI. Sequencing was done on a sample of PBMCs. The V and J genes are TRBV2 and TRBJ1-4; tentatively, D is TRBD1 (5 bases). The TCR originated in a young woman in good health and CMV-seropositive. The CDR3: CASSDSSGGNEKLFF. Here the CDR3 DNA reads TGTGCCAGCAGTGACTCGTCGGGGGGAAATGAAAAACTGTTTTTT.